Sequencing of this T cell receptor beta chain was carried out in a study of T cell changes during pregnancy in multiple sclerosis. This CDR3 spans 13 amino acids. The V and J ends lost 2 bases and 6 bases respectively, with 11 bases between them. Germline V CDR1 and CDR2: MNHEY, SMNVEV (reference sequence). Clones were sequenced by immunoSEQ multiplex PCR, and TCRdb holds only the in-frame ones, with some missing. The repertoire holds 39,000 or so clones, with 80% to 95% as singletons. The specimen was CD8+ T cells from peripheral blood mononuclear cells, collected in the first trimester of pregnancy. The TCR comes from a female donor with multiple sclerosis, enrolled in a pregnancy study. V and J are TRBV27 and TRBJ2-7, with a tentative D call TRBD2 (5 bases). The CDR3: CASSLPGNGEQYF. CDR3 bases: TGTGCCAGCAGTTTACCCGGGAACGGCGAGCAGTACTTC.